Below are 21 T cell receptor beta chains sequenced from a single sample in a study of control samples from healthy donors and cancer patients. The protocol was immunoSEQ multiplex PCR, while the TCRdb copy is restricted to in-frame clones and leaves out a portion. There are under 80,000 clones in the sample; 93% occur only once, and 1.3% lies in the top ten. Sequencing was done on a sample of PBMCs. These receptors came from a woman between 40 and 55 years old with lung cancer.

The rearrangement joins TRBV5-4 to TRBJ1-2; 8 bases line up with TRBD1. With V trimmed by 4 bases and J by 4 bases, 6 bases remained unmatched. The CDR3 is 14 residues long. Germline V gives CDR1 SGHNT, CDR2 YYREEE (reference sequence). The CDR3 bases are TGTGCCAGCAGCCCACAGGGGGGAAGCTATGGCTACACCTTC. Residues: CASSPQGGSYGYTF.

The chain combines TRBV2 with TRBJ1-1, with D unresolved. The CDR3 sequence is 12 residues long. V was trimmed by 5 bases and J by 11 bases, leaving 15 bases between them. Germline lookup yields CDR1 SNHLY and CDR2 FYNNEI. The CDR3 loop reads CASSSLNRYAFF. The CDR3 DNA is TGTGCCAGCAGTAGTCTTAACCGGTACGCTTTCTTT.

In this sample, this clone turned up once. V gene TRBV19 combines with J gene TRBJ2-3, with D perhaps TRBD1 (7 bases). Per the germline V gene, CDR1 is LNHDA and CDR2 is SQIVND (reference sequence). The CDR3 consists of 17 residues. Between the trimmed V and J ends, which lost 7 bases and 3 bases, there was a span of 23 bases. The CDR3: CASTINGGGFGTDTQYF. The DNA of the CDR3 is TGTGCCAGTACGATAAACGGAGGGGGCTTCGGAACAGATACGCAGTATTTT. The variable domain in full, completed from reference TRBV19 and TRBJ2-3, reads DGGITQSPKYLFRKEGQNVTLSCEQNLNHDAMYWYRQDPGQGLRLIYYSQIVNDFQKGDIAEGYSVSREKKESFPLTVTSAQKNPTAFYLCASTINGGGFGTDTQYFGPGTRLTVL.

This chain uses TRBV5-4 with TRBJ1-1, with D unresolved. Germline V gives CDR1 SGHNT, CDR2 YYREEE (reference sequence). V was pared by 4 bases and J by 1 base, with 2 bases between. The CDR3 covers 11 residues. In DNA form, the CDR3 reads TGTGCCAGCAGCAAGAACACTGAAGCTTTCTTT. This codes for CASSKNTEAFF.

The rearrangement links TRBV2 to TRBJ1-2, with a possible D match to TRBD1 (5 bases). Germline CDR1 is SNHLY and CDR2 is FYNNEI. V was shortened by 2 bases and J by 8 bases, with 18 bases between the two germline ends. The length of the CDR3 is 15 residues. CDR3 nucleotide sequence: TGTGCCAGCAGTGAAAGGGGAGCAGGTTTGGGAGGCTACACCTTC. Its translation is CASSERGAGLGGYTF.

This chain uses TRBV19 with TRBJ1-2; D possibly corresponds to TRBD1 (6 bases). The CDR3 spans 14 residues. Germline CDR1 reads LNHDA; CDR2 reads SQIVND (reference sequence). The V and J ends lost 6 bases and 3 bases respectively, with 14 bases between them. The CDR3 region is CASRSLRTDYGYTF. The CDR3 DNA is TGTGCCAGTAGGTCCTTACGGACAGACTATGGCTACACCTTC.

This clone was detected a few times. This chain links TRBV12-2 with TRBJ2-3. TRBV12-2 represents a pseudogene. The length of the CDR3 is 17 residues. The CDR3 DNA follows: TGTGCAAGTCGCTTCATCAGGGGGGGATGTAGCACAGATACGCAGTATTTT. Translated, it gives CASRFIRGGCSTDTQYF.

The CDR3 reads CASSLGPLAGRYEQYF. CDR3 coding DNA: TGTGCCAGCAGCTTAGGTCCATTAGCGGGGCGATACGAGCAGTACTTC. V is TRBV7-2 and J is TRBJ2-7, with 8 nucleotides matching TRBD2. The CDR3 spans 16 residues. Germline CDR1 and CDR2: SGHTA and FQGNSA. V was clipped by 1 base and J by 4 bases; unmatched bases: 9.

The V gene is TRBV27, the J gene TRBJ2-7; possible D gene TRBD2, 5 bases. Germline loops: CDR1 MNHEY, CDR2 SMNVEV (reference sequence). The CDR3 is 14 residues long. V shed 6 bases and J shed 0 bases, with 12 bases lying between them. The CDR3 sequence is CASSEGRSSYEQYF. CDR3 sequence (DNA): TGTGCCAGCAGCGAGGGCCGGAGCTCCTACGAGCAGTACTTC.

J is TRBJ2-7 and V is TRBV19, with no clear D. From germline, CDR1 is LNHDA and CDR2 SQIVND (reference sequence). The ends were cut back, 1 base at V and 3 bases at J, with 7 bases in the middle. CDR3 length equals 13 residues. The CDR3 loop reads CASSIGALYEQYF. The CDR3 DNA follows: TGTGCCAGTAGTATAGGGGCCCTCTACGAGCAGTACTTC. The full variable domain, completed using reference TRBV19 and TRBJ2-7, is DGGITQSPKYLFRKEGQNVTLSCEQNLNHDAMYWYRQDPGQGLRLIYYSQIVNDFQKGDIAEGYSVSREKKESFPLTVTSAQKNPTAFYLCASSIGALYEQYFGPGTRLTVT.

J is TRBJ1-1 and V is TRBV5-6; D possibly corresponds to TRBD1 (5 bases). This CDR3 is 15 amino acids long. Deletions cut 4 bases from V and 1 base from J, with 14 bases between. CDR1 is SGHDT, CDR2 YYEEEE, per germline. The CDR3 coding sequence is TGTGCCAGCAGCCCTCCGGCCAGGGAGAACACTGAAGCTTTCTTT. It yields the protein CASSPPARENTEAFF.

The chain carries TRBV9 and TRBJ1-1; D is unresolved. The V and J ends lost 2 bases and 4 bases respectively, with 18 bases between them. This CDR3 has 16 amino acids. Germline V gene sequence: CDR1 SGDLS, CDR2 YYNGEE. The DNA of the CDR3 is TGTGCCAGCAGCGTCGACATTATCACGGGCGGCACTGAAGCTTTCTTT. It translates to CASSVDIITGGTEAFF.

The gene calls are TRBV4-2 and TRBJ2-3; 8 nucleotides agree with TRBD2. Germline trimming cut 1 base from V and 1 base from J; bases unmatched to any gene: 1. The length of the CDR3 is 15 residues. The germline V gene has CDR1 LGHNA and CDR2 YNFKEQ. The CDR3 is CASSQVSGGTDTQYF. In DNA form, the CDR3 reads TGTGCCAGCAGCCAAGTTAGCGGGGGCACAGATACGCAGTATTTT.

The V call is TRBV9, the J call TRBJ2-3; D remains unclear. V was cut by 4 bases and J by 6 bases, with 27 bases left in between. This CDR3 comprises 18 residues. Germline V gives CDR1 SGDLS, CDR2 YYNGEE. CDR3 region: CASSPTPLDLDRVDTQYF. CDR3 nucleotides: TGTGCCAGCAGCCCCACCCCTCTTGACCTAGACCGTGTGGATACGCAGTATTTT.

The chain is built from TRBV7-2 and TRBJ1-1; no firm D call. V lost 2 bases, J lost 4 bases, and 8 bases lay in between. The CDR3 runs to 13 residues. Germline loops: CDR1 SGHTA, CDR2 FQGNSA. CDR3 DNA sequence: TGTGCCAGCAGCTTATTGGCGGCCACTGAAGCTTTCTTT. Its translation: CASSLLAATEAFF. The whole variable domain, remainder taken from reference TRBV7-2 and TRBJ1-1, is GAGVSQSPSNKVTEKGKDVELRCDPISGHTALYWYRQSLGQGLEFLIYFQGNSAPDKSGLPSDRFSAERTGGSVSTLTIQRTQQEDSAVYLCASSLLAATEAFFGQGTRLTVV.

This CDR3 is CASEDRGNSATGELFF. CDR3 nucleotides: TGTGCCAGTGAGGACAGGGGAAATTCCGCCACCGGGGAGCTGTTTTTT. The chain links TRBV7-9 to TRBJ2-2; the match to TRBD1 covers 9 bases. The germline CDR1 and CDR2 sequences are SEHNR and FQNEAQ (reference sequence). V shed 9 bases, J shed 4 bases, and the junction held 12 bases outside the gene matches. The CDR3 consists of 16 residues.

Written as DNA, the CDR3 is TGCGCCAGCAGCCAGATAGGGACTACCGACTACGAGCAGTACTTC. Translated: CASSQIGTTDYEQYF. The gene calls are TRBV4-1 and TRBJ2-7, with 7 nucleotides matching TRBD2. The CDR3 runs 15 residues. The junction had 8 bases not matched to a gene; V was cut back by 3 bases and J by 3 bases. Germline CDR1 reads MGHRA; CDR2 reads YSYEKL.

V gene TRBV12-3 or TRBV12-4 combines with J gene TRBJ2-3; D remains unclear. Trimming cost V 8 bases and J 0 bases, with 6 bases left between them. This CDR3 region has 12 residues. The CDR3 reads CASVPSTDTQYF. CDR3 nucleotides: TGTGCCAGCGTTCCTAGCACAGATACGCAGTATTTT.

The chain carries TRBV5-4 and TRBJ2-3; 11 bases are a match to TRBD1. V shed 3 bases and J 6 bases; nucleotides not matched to a gene: 9. The CDR3 is 16 residues long. Per the germline V gene, CDR1 is SGHNT and CDR2 is YYREEE (reference sequence). Written as DNA, the CDR3 is TGTGCCAGCAGCTCCGGGACAGGGGGGTTTCGGGATACGCAGTATTTT. It encodes CASSSGTGGFRDTQYF. The full variable domain, in which reference TRBV5-4 and TRBJ2-3 provide the parts outside the CDR3, is ETGVTQSPTHLIKTRGQQVTLRCSSQSGHNTVSWYQQALGQGPQFIFQYYREEENGRGNFPPRFSGLQFPNYSSELNVNALELDDSALYLCASSSGTGGFRDTQYFGPGTRLTVL.

The chain combines TRBV3-1 (or the pseudogene TRBV3-2) with TRBJ2-3; 8 bases line up with TRBD2. Germline loops: CDR1 LGHDT, CDR2 YNNKEL (reference sequence). The J segment lost 4 bases and the V segment lost 4 bases, leaving 10 bases of the junction unmatched. The CDR3 covers 16 residues. For the CDR3, the DNA is TGTGCCAGCAGCCGTGGACTAGCCCACGGGGCAGATACGCAGTATTTT. It is translated as CASSRGLAHGADTQYF.

The V gene is TRBV24-1, the J gene TRBJ2-5; 11 nucleotides align to TRBD1. CDR1 KGHDR and CDR2 SFDVKD come from the germline V gene. V dropped 2 bases and J dropped 3; count of bases not matched to a gene: 1. The CDR3 is 15 residues long. The CDR3 spells CATSDWTGGEETQYF. In nucleotides, the CDR3 is TGTGCCACCAGTGATTGGACAGGGGGCGAAGAGACCCAGTACTTC.